These T cell receptor beta chains were read from a single sample in a study of molecular identifiers for immune sequencing clone quantification. Each CDR3 protein gets one entry after TCRdb re-called the PCR reads with MiXCR. The data contain around 300,000 distinct CDR3 sequences, 24% of them seen just once; the ten biggest clones take up roughly 0.7%. Material for sequencing was naive CD8+ T cells from blood, with Jurkat cell RNA spiked in. Receptor source: a human donor in good health. Some libraries in this study had Jurkat cell RNA spiked in. The CDR3 runs from the conserved cysteine through the conserved F or W. Fields, in order: D gene, clone size, V gene, J gene, CDR3 protein, CDR3 DNA. D genes are given only for firm matches. Clone sizes are given selectively: once, few, many, or a class where the clone is expanded.

>.|.|TRBV3-1|TRBJ2-7
CASASRESSYERYF
TGTGCCAGCGCCAGTAGGGAGAGTTCCTACGAGCGGTACTTC
>.|few|TRBV12-3/TRBV12-4|TRBJ1-1
CASTPTGGAGGTEAFF
TGTGCCAGCACCCCTACGGGGGGGGCGGGGGGCACTGAAGCTTTCTTT
>.|few|TRBV10-3|TRBJ1-1
CAISEGQLGTEAFF
TGTGCCATCAGTGAGGGACAGTTGGGTACTGAAGCTTTCTTT
>TRBD1|.|TRBV5-6|TRBJ1-1
CASSLHDRATLNTEAFF
TGTGCCAGCAGCTTACATGACAGGGCCACTCTGAACACTGAAGCTTTCTTT
>.|many|TRBV7-9|TRBJ2-7
CASSPAIYEQYF
TGTGCCAGCAGTCCAGCGATCTACGAGCAGTACTTC
>.|many|TRBV12-3/TRBV12-4|TRBJ2-5
CASSPWGVQETQYF
TGTGCCAGCAGTCCTTGGGGAGTCCAAGAGACCCAGTACTTC
>TRBD1|many|TRBV2|TRBJ1-2
CASSGDRDYGYTF
TGTGCCAGCAGTGGGGACAGGGACTATGGCTACACCTTC
>TRBD2|.|TRBV29-1|TRBJ2-7
CSVDGTSGGGELYF
TGCAGCGTGGACGGGACTAGCGGGGGCGGGGAGCTGTACTTC
>.|many|TRBV5-4|TRBJ2-7
CASSLFAGVEQYF
TGTGCCAGCAGCTTGTTTGCAGGAGTCGAGCAGTACTTC
>.|.|TRBV4-2|TRBJ2-3
CASSQMSGRPGYF
TGTGCCAGCAGCCAAATGTCGGGCAGGCCAGGGTATTTT
>.|few|TRBV12-3/TRBV12-4|TRBJ2-5
CASSLFLSLGVQETQYF
TGTGCCAGCAGTTTGTTTCTCTCCCTAGGGGTCCAAGAGACCCAGTACTTC
>.|few|TRBV5-1|TRBJ2-7
CASSLAGVSSYEQYF
TGCGCCAGCAGCTTGGCCGGCGTCAGCTCCTACGAGCAGTACTTC
>.|many|TRBV7-9|TRBJ2-7
CASSLRDQGYEQYF
TGTGCCAGCAGCCTGCGGGACCAGGGCTACGAGCAGTACTTC
>.|.|TRBV30|TRBJ1-3
CAWTEVFGNTIYF
TGTGCCTGGACAGAAGTCTTTGGAAACACCATATATTTT
>.|many|TRBV12-3/TRBV12-4|TRBJ2-3
CASSPSLSTQYF
TGTGCCAGCAGCCCGAGCCTGAGTACGCAGTATTTT
>TRBD2|few|TRBV9|TRBJ2-2
CASSGTGTSITGELFF
TGTGCCAGCAGCGGGACCGGGACTAGCATCACCGGGGAGCTGTTTTTT
>TRBD1|.|TRBV5-1|TRBJ1-2
CASSPTGGSGYGYTF
TGCGCCAGCAGCCCAACAGGGGGGTCAGGCTATGGCTACACCTTC
>.|many|TRBV19|TRBJ1-2
CASSITVQGIYGYTF
TGTGCCAGTAGTATAACCGTTCAGGGGATCTATGGCTACACCTTC
>.|.|TRBV5-5|TRBJ2-7
CASSFSWGFEQYF
TGTGCCAGCAGTTTCAGTTGGGGGTTCGAGCAGTACTTC
>.|few|TRBV12-3/TRBV12-4|TRBJ1-5
CASSLGGKQPQHF
TGTGCCAGCAGTTTAGGGGGGAAACAGCCCCAGCATTTT
>.|many|TRBV28|TRBJ1-4
CASSRRGGFNEKLFF
TGTGCCAGCAGCCGTAGGGGGGGCTTCAATGAAAAACTGTTTTTT
>TRBD1|few|TRBV5-4|TRBJ2-5
CASSLAGTENQETQYF
TGTGCCAGCAGCTTGGCCGGGACAGAGAACCAAGAGACCCAGTACTTC
>.|.|TRBV29-1|TRBJ2-4
CSVLAKSIQYF
TGCAGCGTTCTAGCCAAAAGCATTCAGTACTTC
>TRBD1|.|TRBV13|TRBJ1-6
CASSLEKTGALHF
TGTGCCAGCAGCTTAGAAAAAACAGGGGCCCTCCACTTT
>TRBD1|few|TRBV4-3|TRBJ2-2
CASSPDRGRSGELFF
TGCGCCAGCAGCCCCGACAGGGGGCGTTCCGGGGAGCTGTTTTTT
>TRBD1|many|TRBV23-1|TRBJ2-6
CASSQPSPGQFSGANVLTF
TGCGCCAGCAGTCAACCAAGTCCGGGACAGTTCTCTGGGGCCAACGTCCTGACTTTC
>.|many|TRBV30|TRBJ2-2
CAWRFGAMAGELFF
TGTGCCTGGAGGTTCGGAGCGATGGCCGGGGAGCTGTTTTTT
>.|.|TRBV29-1|TRBJ1-1
CSVVQGPEAFF
TGCAGCGTAGTACAGGGCCCTGAAGCTTTCTTT
>.|many|TRBV6-5|TRBJ1-1
CASRRDTLNTEAFF
TGTGCCAGCAGAAGGGACACACTGAACACTGAAGCTTTCTTT
>TRBD1|many|TRBV19|TRBJ2-2
CATRHHRDSSNTGELFF
TGTGCCACCCGACATCACCGGGACAGTTCGAACACCGGGGAGCTGTTTTTT
>.|many|TRBV6-5|TRBJ2-2
CASRSRAGELFF
TGTGCCAGCAGGAGTCGGGCCGGGGAGCTGTTTTTT
>TRBD2|few|TRBV9|TRBJ2-1
CASSVGGAGGAWEQFF
TGTGCCAGCAGCGTAGGTGGGGCGGGAGGGGCTTGGGAGCAGTTCTTC
>.|.|TRBV4-3|TRBJ1-3
CASSQDWTATSGNTIYF
TGCGCCAGCAGCCAAGACTGGACAGCGACATCTGGAAACACCATATATTTT
>TRBD1|.|TRBV29-1|TRBJ2-7
CSVEEWRQGTYEQYF
TGCAGCGTTGAAGAGTGGCGACAGGGCACCTACGAGCAGTACTTC
>TRBD2|.|TRBV13|TRBJ2-5
CASSSNRASGGDLQETQYF
TGTGCCAGCAGCTCGAACCGAGCAAGCGGGGGTGACCTCCAAGAGACCCAGTACTTC
>TRBD2|.|TRBV7-9|TRBJ2-5
CASSLDLAGRKQETQYF
TGTGCCAGCAGCTTGGACCTAGCGGGGAGAAAGCAAGAGACCCAGTACTTC
>.|.|TRBV7-9|TRBJ2-2
CASSLLTRKNTGELFF
TGTGCCAGCAGCTTACTGACAAGGAAAAACACCGGGGAGCTGTTTTTT
>.|many|TRBV12-3/TRBV12-4|TRBJ2-7
CASSTLTSHGHEQYF
TGTGCCAGCAGCACTCTGACTAGTCACGGCCACGAGCAGTACTTC